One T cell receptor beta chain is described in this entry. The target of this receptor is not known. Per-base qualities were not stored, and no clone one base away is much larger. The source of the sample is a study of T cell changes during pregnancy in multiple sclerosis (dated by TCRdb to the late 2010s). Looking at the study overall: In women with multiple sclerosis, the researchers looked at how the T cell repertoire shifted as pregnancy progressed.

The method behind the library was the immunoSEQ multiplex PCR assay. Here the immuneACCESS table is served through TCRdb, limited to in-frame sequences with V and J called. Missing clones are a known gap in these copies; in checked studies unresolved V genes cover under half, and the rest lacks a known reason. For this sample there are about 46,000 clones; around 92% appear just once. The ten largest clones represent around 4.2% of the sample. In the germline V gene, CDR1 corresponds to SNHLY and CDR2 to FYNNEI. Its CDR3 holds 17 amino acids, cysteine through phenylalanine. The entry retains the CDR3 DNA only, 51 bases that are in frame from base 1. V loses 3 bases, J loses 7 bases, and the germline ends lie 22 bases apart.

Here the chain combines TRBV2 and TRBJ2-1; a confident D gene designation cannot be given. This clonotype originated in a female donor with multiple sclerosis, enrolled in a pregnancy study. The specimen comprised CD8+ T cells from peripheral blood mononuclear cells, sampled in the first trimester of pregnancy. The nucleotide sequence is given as TGTGCCAGCAGTGATGGTAGCCCCCGCTCCGTCGTTAATGAGCAGTTCTTC. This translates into CASSDGSPRSVVNEQFF. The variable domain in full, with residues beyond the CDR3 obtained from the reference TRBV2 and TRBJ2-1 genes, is EPEVTQTPSHQVTQMGQEVILRCVPISNHLYFYWYRQILGQKVEFLVSFYNNEISEKSEIFDDQFSVERPDGSNFTLKIRSTKLEDSAMYFCASSDGSPRSVVNEQFFGPGTRLTVL.